The rows below give T cell receptor beta chains drawn from one sample of a study of cytomegalovirus exposure and HLA in healthy donors. Here immunoSEQ multiplex PCR was the method, and the copy in TCRdb shows in-frame clones only, minus some. The sample records 210,000 or so clones, 85% to 90% being singletons. The specimen was PBMCs. Receptor source: a woman between 18 and 29 years old in good health and CMV-seronegative. Each CDR3 is given with its conserved first and last residue. D genes are given only for firm matches. Size values are once, few and many counts, or a class for expanded clones, and some rows have none.

j_call,d_call,v_call,clone_size,cdr3_nt,cdr3_aa
TRBJ2-5,NA,TRBV10-1,NA,TGCGCCAGCAGTGACCCTCGAGGGTATTGGAGCCAAGAGACCCAGTACTTC,CASSDPRGYWSQETQYF
TRBJ2-1,NA,TRBV11-2,NA,TGTGCCAGCAGCTTAGAACTAGATTTTCGCAATGAGCAGTTCTTC,CASSLELDFRNEQFF
TRBJ1-1,NA,TRBV5-1,NA,TGCGCCAGCACTCAGAAGTATACGGAGGGGATGAACACTGAAGCTTTCTTT,CASTQKYTEGMNTEAFF
TRBJ2-5,NA,TRBV7-6,NA,TGTGCCAGCAGCTCACAGGCCCAGTACTTC,CASSSQAQYF
TRBJ2-1,NA,TRBV2,few,TGTGCCAGCAGTGAACGGGACAATGAGCAGTTCTTC,CASSERDNEQFF
TRBJ1-4,NA,TRBV7-8,NA,TGTGCCAGCAGCTTCCGCAGGGAGGTACCTAATGAAAAACTGTTTTTT,CASSFRREVPNEKLFF
TRBJ2-7,NA,TRBV2,NA,TGTGCCAGCAGTGACGGGCGGGGTGAGCAGTACTTC,CASSDGRGEQYF
TRBJ2-3,NA,TRBV19,once,TGTGCCAGTAGTATTAGTTGGAGCACAGATACGCAGTATTTT,CASSISWSTDTQYF
TRBJ1-5,TRBD1,TRBV7-8,once,TGTGCCAGCAGCCCATGGGACAGGGGTCAGCCCCAGCATTTT,CASSPWDRGQPQHF
TRBJ1-6,NA,TRBV4-1,NA,TGCGCCAGCAGCCTAGGAAGTTGGCGGCTCGGGAATTCACCCCTCCACTTT,CASSLGSWRLGNSPLHF
TRBJ1-2,NA,TRBV7-9,NA,TGTGCCAGCAGCTTAGGAGGGAACTATGGCTACACCTTC,CASSLGGNYGYTF
TRBJ2-1,NA,TRBV7-8,NA,TGTGCCAGCAGCTCTCTTACTAGCCATGAGCAGTTCTTC,CASSSLTSHEQFF
TRBJ1-4,NA,TRBV25-1,NA,TGTGCCAGCAGTGAGGGCCCCCCCGGAGGGGAACTGTTTTTT,CASSEGPPGGELFF
TRBJ1-2,TRBD1,TRBV4-1,NA,TGCGCCAGCAGCCAGAGTCGGACAGGGAAAAACTATGGCTACACCTTC,CASSQSRTGKNYGYTF
TRBJ2-4,TRBD1,TRBV27,NA,TGTGCCAGCACCCACCTCAGGGGGCGCAACGGCAAAAACATTCAGTACTTC,CASTHLRGRNGKNIQYF
TRBJ2-7,NA,TRBV4-1,NA,TGCGCCAGCAGCCAAGATCCCGGGGGAGAGCACGAGCAGTACTTC,CASSQDPGGEHEQYF
TRBJ2-7,TRBD1,TRBV4-1,NA,TGCGCCAGCAGCCAAGAAAACTCGGGACAGGGCTACGAGCAGTACTTC,CASSQENSGQGYEQYF
TRBJ2-4,NA,TRBV4-3,NA,TGCGCCAGCAGCCAAAGCTATCCTACCAAAAACATTCAGTACTTC,CASSQSYPTKNIQYF
TRBJ2-5,NA,TRBV30,NA,TGTGCCTGGAGTGTACAGGCAGGGGACGAGACCCAGTACTTC,CAWSVQAGDETQYF
TRBJ2-7,NA,TRBV4-3,few,TGCGCCAGCAGCCAAGGCCTCGGAGGCGGCTACGAGCAGTACTTC,CASSQGLGGGYEQYF
TRBJ2-3,TRBD2,TRBV7-3,NA,TGTGCCAGCAGCTTAGAGCGGGGACGCGGAGATACGCAGTATTTT,CASSLERGRGDTQYF
TRBJ1-2,NA,TRBV5-6,NA,TGTGCCAGCAGCCCGCTGGGAGGGAGGGTCGGTGGCTACACCTTC,CASSPLGGRVGGYTF
TRBJ1-1,NA,TRBV9,NA,TGTGCCAGCAGCGTGTCAGGAACTTTGAACACTGAAGCTTTCTTT,CASSVSGTLNTEAFF
TRBJ2-3,NA,TRBV5-1,NA,TGCGCCAGCTATACGGGTGGGTCTAGCACAGATACGCAGTATTTT,CASYTGGSSTDTQYF
TRBJ2-5,TRBD2,TRBV4-1,NA,TGCGCCAGCAGCCGTTGGATCCTTAGCGGGGGGCCGGAGGAGACCCAGTACTTC,CASSRWILSGGPEETQYF
TRBJ1-5,TRBD1,TRBV11-2,few,TGTGCCAGCAGCCCGACAGGGTCTGGGCAGCCCCAGCATTTT,CASSPTGSGQPQHF
TRBJ2-1,TRBD2,TRBV4-2,NA,TGTGCCAGCAGCCAATTTATTTTAGCGGGAGACTCCTACAATGAGCAGTTCTTC,CASSQFILAGDSYNEQFF
TRBJ1-3,NA,TRBV4-3,NA,TGCGCCAGCAGCCCGCGTTCGTGGTTTCCGAACACCATATATTTT,CASSPRSWFPNTIYF
TRBJ2-3,NA,TRBV5-1,NA,TGCGCCAGCGAGCCGGGACATAAAAACCCACCTAGCACAGATACGCAGTATTTT,CASEPGHKNPPSTDTQYF
TRBJ2-5,NA,TRBV11-2,once,TGTGCCAGCAGTCAAGACTGGATCCAAGAGACCCAGTACTTC,CASSQDWIQETQYF
TRBJ2-7,NA,TRBV7-2,NA,TGTGCCAGCAGCCCCATCTCCTACGAGCAGTACTTC,CASSPISYEQYF
TRBJ1-1,TRBD1,TRBV6-5,NA,TGTGCCAGCCAAAAGGGACAGCGAAGCACTGAAGCTTTCTTT,CASQKGQRSTEAFF
TRBJ2-2,NA,TRBV6-4,NA,TGTGCCAGCATGACTACTAGAAACACCGGGGAGCTGTTTTTT,CASMTTRNTGELFF
TRBJ1-2,NA,TRBV2,NA,TGTGCCAGCAGTGAAGCGCAGGGCTTGGGAGGCTACACCTTC,CASSEAQGLGGYTF
TRBJ1-3,NA,TRBV11-2,NA,TGTGCCAGCAGCTTAGAAAGGTGGAGCTCTGGAAACACCATATATTTT,CASSLERWSSGNTIYF
TRBJ1-1,NA,TRBV7-9,once,TGTGCCAGCAGCCCGCCCCACGCGAGCGCTGAAGCTTTCTTT,CASSPPHASAEAFF
TRBJ2-5,NA,TRBV5-4,NA,TGTGCCAGCAGCTTGGTGGGCTCTCAAGAGACCCAGTACTTC,CASSLVGSQETQYF
TRBJ1-2,NA,TRBV5-1,few,TGCGCCAGCAGCCAGACAGCAGCTAACTATGGCTACACCTTC,CASSQTAANYGYTF
TRBJ2-5,NA,TRBV14,NA,TGTGCCAGCAGCCAAGATCCCTCGAGGTGGGAGACCCAGTACTTC,CASSQDPSRWETQYF
TRBJ2-5,NA,TRBV6-5,NA,TGTGCCAGCAGTACAGTGGCTACAAAGCAGTACTTC,CASSTVATKQYF
TRBJ1-2,NA,TRBV4-3,NA,TGCGCCAGCAGCCAAGAGGTAGTTAACTATGGCTACACCTTC,CASSQEVVNYGYTF
TRBJ2-2,TRBD1,TRBV5-4,NA,TGTGCCAGCAGCCATGGACAGGGGGCGTCTAGTGCCGGGGAGCTGTTTTTT,CASSHGQGASSAGELFF
TRBJ2-1,TRBD2,TRBV11-2,once,TGTGCCAGCAGCCCTATATCGCCGGGGACTAGCTTTTTAGAGCAGTTCTTC,CASSPISPGTSFLEQFF